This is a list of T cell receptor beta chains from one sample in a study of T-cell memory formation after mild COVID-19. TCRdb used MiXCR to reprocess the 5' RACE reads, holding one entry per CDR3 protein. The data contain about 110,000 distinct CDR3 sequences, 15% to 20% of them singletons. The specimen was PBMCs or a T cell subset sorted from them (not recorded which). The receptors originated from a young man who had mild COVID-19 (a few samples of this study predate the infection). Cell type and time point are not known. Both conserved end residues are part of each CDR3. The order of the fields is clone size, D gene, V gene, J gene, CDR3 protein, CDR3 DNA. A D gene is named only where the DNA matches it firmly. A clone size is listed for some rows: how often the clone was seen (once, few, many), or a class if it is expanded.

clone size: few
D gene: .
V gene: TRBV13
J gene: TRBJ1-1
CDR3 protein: CASSSGYYTEAFF
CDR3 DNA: TGTGCCAGCAGTTCGGGATACTACACTGAAGCTTTCTTT

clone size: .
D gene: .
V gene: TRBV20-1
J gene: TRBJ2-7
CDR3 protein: CSATGPEDPYEQYF
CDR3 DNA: TGCAGTGCCACGGGACCCGAAGATCCCTACGAGCAGTACTTC

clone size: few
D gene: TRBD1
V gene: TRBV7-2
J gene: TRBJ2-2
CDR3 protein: CASSRVPGQGIAGELFF
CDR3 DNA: TGTGCCAGCAGCAGGGTTCCAGGACAGGGGATCGCCGGGGAGCTGTTTTTT

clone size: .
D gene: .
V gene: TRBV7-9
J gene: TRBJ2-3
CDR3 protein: CASSLGGLLTDTQYF
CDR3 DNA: TGTGCCAGCAGCTTAGGGGGACTTCTCACAGATACGCAGTATTTT

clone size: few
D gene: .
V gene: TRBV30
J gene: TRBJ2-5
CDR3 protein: CAWKRGGPQETQYF
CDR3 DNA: TGTGCCTGGAAGAGAGGGGGGCCCCAAGAGACCCAGTACTTC

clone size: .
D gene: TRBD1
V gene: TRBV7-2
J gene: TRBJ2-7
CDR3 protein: CASSRQGVYEQYF
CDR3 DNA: TGTGCCAGCAGCAGACAGGGGGTTTACGAGCAGTACTTC

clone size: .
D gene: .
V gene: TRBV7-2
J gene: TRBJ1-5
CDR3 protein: CASSSLVAAHQPQHF
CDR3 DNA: TGTGCCAGCAGCTCCTTAGTTGCGGCGCATCAGCCCCAGCATTTT

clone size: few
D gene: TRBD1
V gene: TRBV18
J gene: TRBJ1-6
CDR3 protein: CASSPGQGYNSPLHF
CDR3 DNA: TGTGCCAGCTCACCGGGACAGGGCTATAATTCACCCCTCCACTTT

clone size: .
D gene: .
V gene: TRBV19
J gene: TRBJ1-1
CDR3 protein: CASSVEAGRTTEAFF
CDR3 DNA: TGTGCCAGTAGTGTGGAGGCAGGGAGGACGACTGAAGCTTTCTTT

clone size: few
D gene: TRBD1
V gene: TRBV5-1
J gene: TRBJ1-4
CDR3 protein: CASSSNTGVGEKLFF
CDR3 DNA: TGCGCCAGCAGCTCCAATACAGGGGTGGGAGAAAAACTGTTTTTT

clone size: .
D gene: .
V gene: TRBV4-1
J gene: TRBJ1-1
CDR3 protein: CASSKWSIGRDRVGTEAFF
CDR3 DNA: TGCGCCAGCAGCAAATGGTCCATTGGCAGGGATCGAGTGGGCACTGAAGCTTTCTTT

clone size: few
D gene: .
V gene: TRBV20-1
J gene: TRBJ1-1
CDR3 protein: CSAPDRRMTEAFF
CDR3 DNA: TGCAGTGCCCCCGACAGGAGGATGACTGAAGCTTTCTTT

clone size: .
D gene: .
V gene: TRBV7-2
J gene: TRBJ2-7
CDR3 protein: CASGVVAYEQYF
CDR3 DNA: TGTGCCAGCGGCGTCGTGGCCTACGAGCAGTACTTC

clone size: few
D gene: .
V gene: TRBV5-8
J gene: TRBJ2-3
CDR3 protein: CASSLTGRTDTQYF
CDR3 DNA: TGTGCCAGCAGTTTGACCGGGCGTACAGATACGCAGTATTTT

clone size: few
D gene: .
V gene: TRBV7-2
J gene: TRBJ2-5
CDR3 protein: CASSHPLPLTQYF
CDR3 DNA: TGTGCCAGCAGCCACCCCCTGCCCCTAACCCAGTACTTC

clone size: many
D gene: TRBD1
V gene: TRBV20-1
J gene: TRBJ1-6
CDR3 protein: CSARTGGSGNSPLHF
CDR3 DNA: TGCAGTGCTAGGACAGGGGGCAGCGGGAATTCACCCCTCCACTTT

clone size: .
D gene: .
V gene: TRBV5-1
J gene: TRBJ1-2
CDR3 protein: CASSLAAGGRGYTF
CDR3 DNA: TGCGCCAGCAGCTTGGCCGCCGGGGGAAGGGGCTACACCTTC

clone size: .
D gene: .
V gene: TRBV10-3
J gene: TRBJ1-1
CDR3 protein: CAITRQADTEAFF
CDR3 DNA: TGTGCCATCACCCGACAGGCCGACACTGAAGCTTTCTTT

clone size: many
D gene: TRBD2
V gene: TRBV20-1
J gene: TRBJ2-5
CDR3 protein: CSASSPTLAGKETQYF
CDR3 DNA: TGCAGTGCTAGTTCCCCCACACTAGCGGGTAAAGAGACCCAGTACTTC

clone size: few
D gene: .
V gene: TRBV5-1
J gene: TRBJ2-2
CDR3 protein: CASSLRGASAGELFF
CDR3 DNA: TGCGCCAGCAGCTTGAGGGGGGCTTCTGCCGGGGAGCTGTTTTTT

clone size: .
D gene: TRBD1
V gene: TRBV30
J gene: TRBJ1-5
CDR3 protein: CAWSPRGRGHQPQHF
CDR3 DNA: TGTGCCTGGAGTCCTCGGGGCAGGGGGCATCAGCCCCAGCATTTT

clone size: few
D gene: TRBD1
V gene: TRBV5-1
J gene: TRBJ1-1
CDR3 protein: CASSQQGIPEAFF
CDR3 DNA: TGCGCCAGCAGCCAACAGGGGATTCCTGAAGCTTTCTTT

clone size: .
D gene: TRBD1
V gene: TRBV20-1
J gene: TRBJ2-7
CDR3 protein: CSAGGDRGTYEQYF
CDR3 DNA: TGCAGTGCGGGCGGGGACAGGGGGACCTACGAGCAGTACTTC

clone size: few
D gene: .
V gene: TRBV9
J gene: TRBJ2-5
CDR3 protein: CASSVGGIGETQYF
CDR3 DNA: TGTGCCAGCAGCGTAGGCGGGATCGGAGAGACCCAGTACTTC

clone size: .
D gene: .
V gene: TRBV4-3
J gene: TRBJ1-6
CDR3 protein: CASSQEAYRVNSPLHF
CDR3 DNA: TGCGCCAGCAGCCAAGAGGCGTACAGGGTCAATTCACCCCTCCACTTT

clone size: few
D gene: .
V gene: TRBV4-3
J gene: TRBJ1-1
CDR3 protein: CASSQDKRGRNTEAFF
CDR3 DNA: TGCGCCAGCAGCCAAGATAAACGGGGGCGAAACACTGAAGCTTTCTTT

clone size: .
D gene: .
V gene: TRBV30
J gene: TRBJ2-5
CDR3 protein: CAWSPLPGRRKETQYF
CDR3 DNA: TGTGCCTGGAGCCCCCTTCCCGGGCGACGAAAAGAGACCCAGTACTTC

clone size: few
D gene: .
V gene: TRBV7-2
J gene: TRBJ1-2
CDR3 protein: CASSPLAGGGFYGYTF
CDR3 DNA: TGTGCCAGCAGCCCGTTAGCGGGAGGTGGATTCTATGGCTACACCTTC

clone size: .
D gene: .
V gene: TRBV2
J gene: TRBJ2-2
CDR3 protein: CASRFQGDGELFF
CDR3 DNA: TGTGCCAGCAGGTTCCAGGGAGACGGGGAGCTGTTTTTT

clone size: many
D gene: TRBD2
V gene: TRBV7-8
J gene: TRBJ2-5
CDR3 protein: CASRPTSGGGETQYF
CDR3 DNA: TGTGCCAGCAGGCCCACTAGCGGGGGGGGTGAGACCCAGTACTTC

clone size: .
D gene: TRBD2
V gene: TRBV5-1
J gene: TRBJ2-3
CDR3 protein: CASSLTGGADTQYF
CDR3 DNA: TGCGCCAGCAGCCTCACCGGGGGGGCAGATACGCAGTATTTT

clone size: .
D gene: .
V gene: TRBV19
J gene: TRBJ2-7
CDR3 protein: CASSIRGNSYEQYF
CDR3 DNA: TGTGCCAGTAGTATACGGGGGAACTCCTACGAGCAGTACTTC

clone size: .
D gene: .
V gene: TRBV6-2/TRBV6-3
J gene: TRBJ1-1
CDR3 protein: CASSYQWGTMNTEAFF
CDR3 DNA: TGTGCCAGCAGTTACCAGTGGGGGACTATGAACACTGAAGCTTTCTTT

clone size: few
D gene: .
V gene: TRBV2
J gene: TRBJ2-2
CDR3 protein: CASRVGTSTGELFF
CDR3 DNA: TGTGCCAGCAGAGTCGGGACATCCACCGGGGAGCTGTTTTTT

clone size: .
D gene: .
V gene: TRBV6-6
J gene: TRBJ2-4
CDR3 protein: CASLMGGNGKNIQYF
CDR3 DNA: TGTGCCTCTCTGATGGGCGGAAACGGCAAAAACATTCAGTACTTC

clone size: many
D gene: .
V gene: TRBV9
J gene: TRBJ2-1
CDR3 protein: CASSENGGSSYNEQFF
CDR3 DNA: TGTGCCAGCAGTGAGAACGGGGGCAGCTCCTACAATGAGCAGTTCTTC

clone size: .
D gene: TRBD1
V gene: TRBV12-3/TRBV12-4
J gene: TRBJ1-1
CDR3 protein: CASGETGGRAFF
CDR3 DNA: TGTGCCAGCGGGGAGACAGGGGGCCGGGCTTTCTTT

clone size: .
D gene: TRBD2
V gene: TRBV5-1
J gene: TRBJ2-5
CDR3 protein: CASAFGGDQETQYF
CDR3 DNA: TGCGCCAGCGCTTTTGGGGGGGATCAAGAGACCCAGTACTTC

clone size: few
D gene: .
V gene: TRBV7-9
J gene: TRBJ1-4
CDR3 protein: CAVPGSSNEKLFF
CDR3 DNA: TGTGCCGTCCCGGGCTCGTCTAATGAAAAACTGTTTTTT

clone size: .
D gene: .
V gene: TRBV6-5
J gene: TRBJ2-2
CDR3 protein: CASSLGPLTGELFF
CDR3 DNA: TGTGCCAGCAGTTTGGGGCCTCTCACCGGGGAGCTGTTTTTT

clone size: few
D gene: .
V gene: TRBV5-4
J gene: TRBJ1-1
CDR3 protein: CASSLFRGRDTEAFF
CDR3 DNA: TGTGCCAGCAGCTTGTTCAGGGGCAGGGACACTGAAGCTTTCTTT

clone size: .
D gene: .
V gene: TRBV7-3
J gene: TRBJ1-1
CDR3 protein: CASSQLQGDTEAFF
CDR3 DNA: TGTGCCAGCAGCCAATTACAGGGCGACACTGAAGCTTTCTTT

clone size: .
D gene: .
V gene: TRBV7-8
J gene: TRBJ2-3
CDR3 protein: CASRVGGRRDTQYF
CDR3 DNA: TGTGCCAGCAGGGTGGGGGGGCGACGAGATACGCAGTATTTT

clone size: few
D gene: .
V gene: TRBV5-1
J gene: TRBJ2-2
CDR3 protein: CASSLRSIKANTGELFF
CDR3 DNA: TGCGCCAGCAGCTTGCGTAGCATAAAGGCGAACACCGGGGAGCTGTTTTTT

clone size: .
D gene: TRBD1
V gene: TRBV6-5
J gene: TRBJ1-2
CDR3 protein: CASSVEGQKDYGYTF
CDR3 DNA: TGTGCCAGCAGCGTAGAGGGACAGAAAGACTATGGCTACACCTTC

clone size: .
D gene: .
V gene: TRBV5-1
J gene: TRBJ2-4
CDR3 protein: CASSLRQGAAKNIQYF
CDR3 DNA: TGCGCCAGCAGCTTGAGGCAGGGAGCGGCCAAAAACATTCAGTACTTC

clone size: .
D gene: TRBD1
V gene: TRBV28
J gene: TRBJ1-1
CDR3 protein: CASRTGQDTEAFF
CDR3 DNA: TGTGCCAGCAGAACCGGACAGGACACTGAAGCTTTCTTT

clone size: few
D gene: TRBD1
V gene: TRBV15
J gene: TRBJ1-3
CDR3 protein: CATSREQGALGNTIYF
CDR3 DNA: TGTGCCACCAGCAGAGAACAGGGGGCGTTGGGAAACACCATATATTTT

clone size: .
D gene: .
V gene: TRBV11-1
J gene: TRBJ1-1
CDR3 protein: CASSYYPDGYTEAFF
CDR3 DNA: TGTGCCAGCAGCTATTACCCCGACGGTTACACTGAAGCTTTCTTT

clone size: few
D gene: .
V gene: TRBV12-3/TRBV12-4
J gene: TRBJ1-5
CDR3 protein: CASSVLYGSGGAIDRNQPQHF
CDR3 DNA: TGTGCCAGCAGTGTACTGTACGGGTCTGGGGGCGCGATCGATCGCAATCAGCCCCAGCATTTT

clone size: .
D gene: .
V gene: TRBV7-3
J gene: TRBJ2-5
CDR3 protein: CASSRSPGETKYF
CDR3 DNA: TGTGCCAGCAGCCGAAGCCCAGGGGAGACCAAGTACTTC

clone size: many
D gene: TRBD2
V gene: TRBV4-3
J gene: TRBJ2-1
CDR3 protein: CASSRGGGLNEQFF
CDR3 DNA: TGCGCCAGCAGCCGCGGCGGGGGGCTCAATGAGCAGTTCTTC

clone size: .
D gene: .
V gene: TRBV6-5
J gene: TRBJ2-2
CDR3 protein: CASSYSTRTNTGELFF
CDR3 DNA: TGTGCCAGCAGTTACTCGACGCGCACGAACACCGGGGAGCTGTTTTTT

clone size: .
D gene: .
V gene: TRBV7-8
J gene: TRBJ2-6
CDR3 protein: CASRTRSGANVLTF
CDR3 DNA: TGTGCCAGCAGGACAAGATCTGGGGCCAACGTCCTGACTTTC